These T cell receptor beta chains were read from a single sample in a study of T cell repertoires in cytomegalovirus infection. MiXCR was run by TCRdb on the reads, yielding one entry per CDR3 protein. Of approximately 630,000 distinct CDR3 sequences listed, 20% to 30% were seen once; the top ten hold roughly 8%. Sequenced sample: CD8+ T cells from PBMCs. The receptors were sampled from a human donor in good health (CMV status not recorded). Some clones in this sample may be carry-over from other donors' samples. The CDR3 runs from the conserved cysteine through the conserved F or W. Fields, in order: D gene, V gene, clone size, J gene, CDR3 DNA, CDR3 protein. A D gene is named only where the DNA matches it firmly. The listing skips clone size in some rows; elsewhere it reads once, few, many or a size class.

>.|TRBV28|.|TRBJ1-5
TGTGCCAGCACCTCAGTCGGTGAAACGAATCAGCCCCAGCATTTT
CASTSVGETNQPQHF
>.|TRBV29-1|.|TRBJ1-5
TGCAGCGTTGAAGACCGGGACTACGATAGAAATCAGCCCCAGCATTTT
CSVEDRDYDRNQPQHF
>.|TRBV25-1|.|TRBJ1-1
TGTGCCAGCAGTGTTTCTTTGACAGGGAACACTGAAGCTTTCTTT
CASSVSLTGNTEAFF
>.|TRBV6-2/TRBV6-3|many|TRBJ1-1
TGTGCCAGCAGTTACGCGGCGGCAGCGACGAACACTGAAGCTTTCTTT
CASSYAAAATNTEAFF
>.|TRBV11-1|many|TRBJ2-4
TGTGCCAGCAGCGGTCCGGGGGAACGCATTCAGTACTTC
CASSGPGERIQYF
>.|TRBV7-9|few|TRBJ2-7
TGTGCCAGCAGCGGGGAGGATTCGGAAAACTACGAGCAGTACTTC
CASSGEDSENYEQYF
>TRBD2|TRBV7-8|many|TRBJ2-2
TGTGCCAGCATCGGCGGGGGGAACACCGGGGAGCTGTTTTTT
CASIGGGNTGELFF
>.|TRBV29-1|.|TRBJ2-1
TGCAGCGCCCTAAGGGGGGGAGAGCAGTTCTTC
CSALRGGEQFF
>.|TRBV3-1|.|TRBJ2-7
TGTGCCAGCAGCCAAGATTCCGGGCCCTACGAGCAGTACTTC
CASSQDSGPYEQYF
>TRBD1|TRBV29-1|.|TRBJ1-2
TGCAGCGTTGAGGTCACAGGGGGGGGAACCTATGGCTACACCTTC
CSVEVTGGGTYGYTF
>.|TRBV27|many|TRBJ2-3
TGTGCCAGCAGTTTACCCCCGGGACAGTATTTT
CASSLPPGQYF
>.|TRBV6-5|few|TRBJ1-2
TGTGCCAGCAGTTACGGCGGGTATGACTATGGCTACACCTTC
CASSYGGYDYGYTF
>.|TRBV6-2/TRBV6-3|.|TRBJ1-1
TGTGCCAGCAGTTACCCCAGCACTGAAGCTTTCTTT
CASSYPSTEAFF